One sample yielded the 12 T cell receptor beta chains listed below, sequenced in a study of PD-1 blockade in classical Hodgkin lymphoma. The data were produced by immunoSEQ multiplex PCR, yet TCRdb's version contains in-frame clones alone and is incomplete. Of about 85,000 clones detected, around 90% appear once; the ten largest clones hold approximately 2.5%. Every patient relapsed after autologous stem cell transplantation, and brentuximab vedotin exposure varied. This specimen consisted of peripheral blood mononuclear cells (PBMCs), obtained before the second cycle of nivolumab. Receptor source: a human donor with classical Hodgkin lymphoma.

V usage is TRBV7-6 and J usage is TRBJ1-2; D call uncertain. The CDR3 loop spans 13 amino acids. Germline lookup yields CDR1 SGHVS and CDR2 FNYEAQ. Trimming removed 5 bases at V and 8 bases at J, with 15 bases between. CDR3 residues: CASSPVDPTGYTF. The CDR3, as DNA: TGTGCCAGCAGCCCCGTAGACCCCACGGGCTACACCTTC. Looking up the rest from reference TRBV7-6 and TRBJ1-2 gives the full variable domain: GAGVSQSPRYKVTKRGQDVALRCDPISGHVSLYWYRQALGQGPEFLTYFNYEAQQDKSGLPNDRFSAERPEGSISTLTIQRTEQRDSAMYRCASSPVDPTGYTFGSGTRLTVV.

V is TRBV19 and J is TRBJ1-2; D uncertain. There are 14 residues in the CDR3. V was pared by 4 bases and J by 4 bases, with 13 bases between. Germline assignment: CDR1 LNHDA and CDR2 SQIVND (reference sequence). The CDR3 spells CASSTGSPSYGYTF. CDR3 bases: TGTGCCAGTAGTACGGGCAGTCCCTCCTATGGCTACACCTTC.

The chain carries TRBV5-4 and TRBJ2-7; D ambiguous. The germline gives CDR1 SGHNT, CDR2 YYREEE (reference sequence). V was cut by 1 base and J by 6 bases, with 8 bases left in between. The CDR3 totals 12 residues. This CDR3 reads CASSLSSGEQYF. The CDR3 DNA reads TGTGCCAGCAGCTTGAGTTCCGGCGAGCAGTACTTC.

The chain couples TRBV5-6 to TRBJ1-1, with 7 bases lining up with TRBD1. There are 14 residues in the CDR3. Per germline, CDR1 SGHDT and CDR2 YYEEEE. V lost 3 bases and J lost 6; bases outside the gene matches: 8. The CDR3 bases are TGTGCCAGCAGCTCAGGGGACAGCCGGCCTGAAGCTTTCTTT. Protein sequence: CASSSGDSRPEAFF.

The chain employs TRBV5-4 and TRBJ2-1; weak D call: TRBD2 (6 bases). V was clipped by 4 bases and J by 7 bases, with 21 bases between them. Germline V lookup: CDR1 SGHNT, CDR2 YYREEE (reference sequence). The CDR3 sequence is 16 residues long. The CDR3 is CASSVVAGIYVNEQFF. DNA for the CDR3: TGTGCCAGCAGCGTAGTGGCGGGAATATATGTAAATGAGCAGTTCTTC.

The CDR3 loop reads CASSLGLNAGGLGNEQFF. The DNA of the CDR3 is TGTGCCAGCAGCTTAGGTTTAAACGCGGGAGGGTTAGGCAATGAGCAGTTCTTC. The chain is built from TRBV7-6 and TRBJ2-1; TRBD2 matches 9 bases. Germline loops: CDR1 SGHVS, CDR2 FNYEAQ. V shed 1 base and J 6 bases; nucleotides not matched to a gene: 13. The CDR3 is 18 residues long.

CDR3 in amino acids: CASTTLFKGGRNTQYF. The CDR3 bases are TGTGCCAGCACCACCCTGTTTAAGGGCGGGAGAAATACGCAGTATTTT. The chain uses TRBV27 and TRBJ2-3; 7 bases map to TRBD2. CDR1 and CDR2 (germline): MNHEY, SMNVEV (reference sequence). The junction had 17 bases not matched to a gene; V was cut back by 7 bases and J by 7 bases. This CDR3 region has 16 residues.

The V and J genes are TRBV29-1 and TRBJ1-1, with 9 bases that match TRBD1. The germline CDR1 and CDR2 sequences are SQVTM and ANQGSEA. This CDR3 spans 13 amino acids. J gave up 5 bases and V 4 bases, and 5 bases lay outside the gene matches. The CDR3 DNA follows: TGCAGCGTTGCGGACAGGGGAGGAACTGAAGCTTTCTTT. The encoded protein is CSVADRGGTEAFF. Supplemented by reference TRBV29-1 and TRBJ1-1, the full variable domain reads SAVISQKPSRDICQRGTSLTIQCQVDSQVTMMFWYRQQPGQSLTLIATANQGSEATYESGFVIDKFPISRPNLTFSTLTVSNMSPEDSSIYLCSVADRGGTEAFFGQGTRLTVV.

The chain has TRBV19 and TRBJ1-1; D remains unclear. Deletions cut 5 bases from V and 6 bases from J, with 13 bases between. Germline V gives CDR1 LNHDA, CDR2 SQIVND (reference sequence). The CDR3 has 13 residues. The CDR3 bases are TGTGCCAGTAGTTTCCTAGAACGTCCTGAAGCTTTCTTT. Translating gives CASSFLERPEAFF.

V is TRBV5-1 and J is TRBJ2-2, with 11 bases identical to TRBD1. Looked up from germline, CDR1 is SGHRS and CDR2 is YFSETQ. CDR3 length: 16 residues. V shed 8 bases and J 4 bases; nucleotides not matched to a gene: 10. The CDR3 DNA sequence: TGCGCCAGTACGGATTCCGGGACAGGGGGCACCGGGGAGCTGTTTTTT. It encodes CASTDSGTGGTGELFF.

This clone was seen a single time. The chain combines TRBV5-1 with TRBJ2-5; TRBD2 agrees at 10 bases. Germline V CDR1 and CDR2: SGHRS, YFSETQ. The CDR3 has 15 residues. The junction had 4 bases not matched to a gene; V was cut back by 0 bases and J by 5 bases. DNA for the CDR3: TGCGCCAGCAGCTTGGCTCTAGCGGGAGCCGAGACCCAGTACTTC. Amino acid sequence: CASSLALAGAETQYF.

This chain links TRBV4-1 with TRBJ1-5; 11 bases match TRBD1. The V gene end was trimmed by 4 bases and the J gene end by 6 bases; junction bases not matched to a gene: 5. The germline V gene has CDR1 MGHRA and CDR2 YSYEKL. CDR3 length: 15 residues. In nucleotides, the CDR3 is TGCGCCAGCAGCCGGCAGGACAGGGGGCTTCAGCCCCAGCATTTT. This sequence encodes CASSRQDRGLQPQHF.